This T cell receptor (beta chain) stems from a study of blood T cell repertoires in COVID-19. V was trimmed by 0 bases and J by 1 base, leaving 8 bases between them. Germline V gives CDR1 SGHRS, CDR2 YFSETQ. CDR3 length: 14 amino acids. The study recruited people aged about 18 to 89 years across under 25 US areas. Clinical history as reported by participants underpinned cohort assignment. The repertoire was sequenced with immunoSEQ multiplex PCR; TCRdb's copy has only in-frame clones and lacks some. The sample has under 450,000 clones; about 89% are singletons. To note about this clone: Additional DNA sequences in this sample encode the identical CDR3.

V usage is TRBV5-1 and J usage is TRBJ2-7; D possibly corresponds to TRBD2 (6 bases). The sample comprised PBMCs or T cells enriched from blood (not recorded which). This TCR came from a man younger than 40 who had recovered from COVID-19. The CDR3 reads CASSLGDSSYEQYF. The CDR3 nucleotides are TGCGCCAGCAGCTTGGGGGACTCGTCCTACGAGCAGTACTTC.